Presented here are 27 T cell receptor beta chains from one specimen sequenced in a study of CD8 T cells in Susac syndrome (dated by TCRdb to about 2019). Libraries were built with the immunoSEQ multiplex PCR assay. RNA was extracted using the RNeasy kit, and about 0.5 to 1 ug of the RNA was reverse transcribed with random hexamers. TCRdb reprocessed the public reads (quality trimming at Q25 with fastp, clone calling with MiXCR) and kept in-frame beta chains. Each record represents a unique CDR3 protein, reported with the most common genes and DNA among its rows. The sample profile shows about 300,000 distinct CDR3 sequences; about 88% of them were found once. 0.18% of the sample comes from the top ten. Input material: CD8+ T cells from PBMCs. The source of these receptors is a human donor with multiple sclerosis.

This chain connects TRBV9 to TRBJ2-7, with unresolved D. Trimming took 2 bases from V and 0 from J, leaving 9 bases between them. Per the germline V gene, CDR1 is SGDLS and CDR2 is YYNGEE. The CDR3 extends over 14 amino acids. The CDR3 is CASSVSYGSYEQYF. The CDR3 region has the DNA TGTGCCAGCAGCGTGAGCTACGGCTCCTACGAGCAGTACTTC.

The V and J genes are TRBV20-1 and TRBJ2-1; 7 nucleotides line up with TRBD2. Germline lookup yields CDR1 DFQATT and CDR2 SNEGSKA (reference sequence). Trimming at V came to 6 bases and at J to 6 bases, leaving 11 bases not matched to a gene. This CDR3 contains 14 residues. CDR3 sequence: CSASAGLGGNEQFF. The CDR3, as DNA: TGCAGTGCCTCCGCCGGACTAGGCGGCAATGAGCAGTTCTTC.

The chain couples TRBV6-2 or TRBV6-3 to TRBJ2-5, with no clear D. Per the germline V gene, CDR1 is MNHEY and CDR2 is SVGEGT. This CDR3 region has 12 residues. Trimming stripped 0 bases from V and 4 bases from J, with 3 bases between. The CDR3 coding sequence is TGTGCCAGCAGTTACTCGTCAGAGACCCAGTACTTC. Encoded protein: CASSYSSETQYF.

The V call is TRBV27, the J call TRBJ1-5; perhaps TRBD1 as D (5 bases). CDR1 and CDR2 from the germline V gene are MNHEY and SMNVEV (reference sequence). Trimming stripped 0 bases from V and 4 bases from J, with 10 bases between. The CDR3 has 15 amino acids. This chain's CDR3 is CASSLSGGGNQPQHF. The CDR3 bases are TGTGCCAGCAGTTTATCGGGGGGAGGGAATCAGCCCCAGCATTTT.

The rearrangement uses TRBV7-6 and TRBJ2-7; 8 bases line up with TRBD1. V shed 4 bases, J shed 2 bases, and the junction held 10 bases outside the gene matches. Per the germline V gene, CDR1 is SGHVS and CDR2 is FNYEAQ. The CDR3 has 16 residues. Here the CDR3 reads CASSSGQGQATYEQYF. CDR3 in DNA: TGTGCCAGCAGCTCTGGGCAGGGACAGGCGACCTACGAGCAGTACTTC.

This clonotype showed up just once. This rearrangement joins TRBV28 to TRBJ2-7, with D perhaps matching TRBD1 or TRBD2 (5 bases each). The germline V and J ends were trimmed by 6 bases and 0 bases, with 21 bases remaining between them. The CDR3 extends over 17 amino acids. Germline CDR1 is MDHEN and CDR2 is SYDVKM. CDR3 loop: CASSLPLGTVSSYEQYF. In DNA, the CDR3 is TGTGCCAGCAGCCTGCCCCTCGGGACGGTGAGCTCCTACGAGCAGTACTTC.

This clonotype occurred a few times. The chain joins TRBV11-2 to TRBJ2-7; D is undetermined. This CDR3 spans 11 amino acids. CDR1 SGHAT and CDR2 FQNNGV come from the germline V gene. The V and J ends lost 2 bases and 3 bases respectively, with 2 bases between them. This chain's CDR3 is CASSLIYEQYF. The CDR3 coding sequence is TGTGCCAGCAGCTTAATCTACGAGCAGTACTTC.

This chain uses TRBV29-1 with TRBJ2-7, with D possibly TRBD1 on 6 matching bases. V was shortened by 6 bases and J by 7 bases, with 13 bases between the two germline ends. The CDR3 runs to 11 residues. In germline, CDR1 is SQVTM, CDR2 ANQGSEA. The CDR3 is CSVGQPGEQYF. The CDR3 DNA reads TGCAGCGTCGGACAGCCCGGAGAGCAGTACTTC.

The V gene is TRBV28, the J gene TRBJ1-5; TRBD1 might be the D (5 bases). V lost 3 bases and J lost 3, with 12 bases in between. CDR3 length equals 15 residues. Looked up from germline, CDR1 is MDHEN and CDR2 is SYDVKM. CDR3 region: CASSFQGANNQPQHF. In DNA, the CDR3 is TGTGCCAGCAGTTTCCAAGGGGCTAACAATCAGCCCCAGCATTTT.

The genes are TRBV19 and TRBJ2-2; TRBD1 might be the D (6 bases). The germline CDR1 and CDR2 sequences are LNHDA and SQIVND (reference sequence). V shed 3 bases and J shed 4 bases, with 18 bases lying between them. CDR3 length: 17 residues. The CDR3 is CASSIYNTGSTTGELFF. The CDR3, as DNA: TGTGCCAGTAGTATCTACAATACAGGGAGCACCACCGGGGAGCTGTTTTTT.

The V call is TRBV28, the J call TRBJ1-6; D remains ambiguous. The ends were cut back, 2 bases at V and 6 bases at J, with 14 bases in the middle. This CDR3 region has 16 residues. Germline V CDR1 and CDR2: MDHEN, SYDVKM. The CDR3 bases are TGTGCCAGCAGTTTAGCCCCAACCGGGCCTAATTCACCCCTCCACTTT. Translating it yields CASSLAPTGPNSPLHF.

The chain has TRBV20-1 and TRBJ2-1; weak D call: TRBD2 (6 bases). The germline CDR1 and CDR2 sequences are DFQATT and SNEGSKA (reference sequence). This CDR3 contains 14 residues. The V end lost 3 bases, the J end lost 8 bases, and 17 bases lay between the germline ends. The CDR3 loop reads CSASGRLGYDEQFF. CDR3 nucleotides: TGCAGTGCTAGCGGCCGACTAGGTTATGATGAGCAGTTCTTC.

The chain uses TRBV24-1 and TRBJ2-1, with 14 bases matching TRBD2. J lost 7 bases, V lost 5 bases, and 3 bases had no gene match. The CDR3 has 15 residues. Germline CDR1 reads KGHDR; CDR2 reads SFDVKD. The CDR3 DNA is TGTGCCACCAGTGTACGGACTAGCGGGAGGAATGAGCAGTTCTTC. It encodes CATSVRTSGRNEQFF.

The rearrangement joins TRBV3-1 to TRBJ2-3, with D possibly matching TRBD2 (5 bases). V was trimmed by 0 bases and J by 1 base, leaving 20 bases between them. This CDR3 contains 19 residues. Germline V gene data show CDR1 as LGHDT and CDR2 as YNNKEL (reference sequence). CDR3 coding DNA: TGTGCCAGCAGCCAAGAGGGGATTATGGAGGACGAGGGCACAGATACGCAGTATTTT. It yields the protein CASSQEGIMEDEGTDTQYF.

The V call is TRBV7-9, the J call TRBJ2-4; 7 nucleotides align to TRBD2. Germline values: CDR1 SEHNR, CDR2 FQNEAQ (reference sequence). The CDR3 runs 14 residues. V was pared by 6 bases and J by 8 bases, with 10 bases of the junction left unmatched. The CDR3 is CASRLTSEADIQYF. The CDR3 DNA reads TGTGCCAGCAGACTAACTAGCGAGGCAGACATTCAGTACTTC.

This clonotype was found a few times. The chain joins TRBV9 to TRBJ1-3; 8 nucleotides agree with TRBD1. J gave up 0 bases and V 3 bases, and 5 bases lay outside the gene matches. The length of the CDR3 is 16 residues. The germline V gene encodes CDR1 SGDLS and CDR2 YYNGEE. CDR3 sequence (DNA): TGTGCCAGCAGCGGAAACAGGGGGTCCTCTGGAAACACCATATATTTT. Its translation: CASSGNRGSSGNTIYF. The whole variable domain, remainder taken from reference TRBV9 and TRBJ1-3, is DSGVTQTPKHLITATGQRVTLRCSPRSGDLSVYWYQQSLDQGLQFLIQYYNGEERAKGNILERFSAQQFPDLHSELNLSSLELGDSALYFCASSGNRGSSGNTIYFGEGSWLTVV.

The V call is TRBV28, the J call TRBJ2-3, with D uncertain. Germline V lookup: CDR1 MDHEN, CDR2 SYDVKM. Trimming removed 1 base at V and 0 bases at J, with 11 bases between. The CDR3 runs 16 residues. The CDR3 sequence is CASSLFGRTSTDTQYF. The CDR3 DNA sequence: TGTGCCAGCAGTTTATTTGGCAGAACTAGCACAGATACGCAGTATTTT.

The chain employs TRBV12-3 or TRBV12-4 and TRBJ2-7, with 7 positions matching TRBD1. The CDR3 is made up of 14 amino acids. Trimming took 6 bases from V and 0 from J; bases not matched to a gene: 5. The CDR3 reads CASRSTGLSYEQYF. The CDR3 region has the DNA TGTGCCAGCAGGTCGACAGGGCTCTCCTACGAGCAGTACTTC.

The chain recombines TRBV20-1 with TRBJ2-4; TRBD2 might be the D (5 bases). Trimming left V 0 bases short and J 10 bases short, with 13 bases between. Germline V gene sequence: CDR1 DFQATT, CDR2 SNEGSKA (reference sequence). This CDR3 spans 13 amino acids. The CDR3 loop is CSARDDPGEIQYF. For the CDR3, the DNA is TGCAGTGCTAGAGATGACCCCGGGGAGATTCAGTACTTC.

The J gene is TRBJ2-1, the V gene TRBV20-1, with unresolved D. This CDR3 comprises 21 residues. Germline V gene data show CDR1 as DFQATT and CDR2 as SNEGSKA (reference sequence). V lost 0 bases, J lost 2 bases, and 29 bases lay in between. The CDR3 sequence is CSARDRVGRPRGGRTYNEQFF. In nucleotides, the CDR3 is TGCAGTGCTAGAGATCGGGTTGGCAGGCCCCGAGGCGGCAGAACCTACAATGAGCAGTTCTTC.

The chain carries TRBV23-1 and TRBJ1-1, with 10 nucleotides matching TRBD1. TRBV23-1 is an open reading frame whose function is uncertain. The V segment lost 7 bases and the J segment 4 bases; nucleotides outside the gene matches: 12. CDR3 length: 16 residues. The CDR3 sequence: CASTTSPGQGSTEAFF. DNA for the CDR3: TGCGCCAGCACTACGTCACCGGGACAGGGGAGCACTGAAGCTTTCTTT.

This clonotype has a handful of counts. This chain uses TRBV6-1 with TRBJ1-1; 7 bases align to TRBD1. Germline V gene sequence: CDR1 MNHNS, CDR2 SASEGT. The CDR3 is 12 amino acids. With 9 bases clipped from V and 5 bases from J, the junction kept 6 bases outside the gene matches. The CDR3 bases are TGTGCCAGGAACAGGGGAGGGACTGAAGCTTTCTTT. This gives the protein CARNRGGTEAFF.

The J gene is TRBJ1-2, the V gene TRBV9, with 11 bases matching TRBD1. The CDR3 loop spans 14 amino acids. V shed 0 bases and J 5 bases; nucleotides not matched to a gene: 0. Per germline, CDR1 SGDLS and CDR2 YYNGEE. The CDR3 region is CASSVGDRGYGYTF. The CDR3 DNA follows: TGTGCCAGCAGCGTAGGGGACAGGGGGTATGGCTACACCTTC.

The rearrangement links TRBV4-2 to TRBJ1-5; no firm D call. Deletions cut 0 bases from V and 7 bases from J, with 16 bases between. The CDR3 consists of 16 residues. Germline V gene sequence: CDR1 LGHNA, CDR2 YNFKEQ. This chain's CDR3 is CASSQEQPVAGQPQHF. CDR3 bases: TGTGCCAGCAGCCAAGAACAGCCTGTGGCGGGGCAGCCCCAGCATTTT.

V gene TRBV6-1 combines with J gene TRBJ2-5, with 7 bases fitting TRBD2. V trimming: 7 bases; J trimming: 5 bases; junction bases outside the gene matches: 16. From germline, CDR1 is MNHNS and CDR2 SASEGT. CDR3 length: 16 amino acids. The CDR3 nucleotides read TGTGCCAGCAAGCCTCTCCGAACGGGGGGTGAGGAGACCCAGTACTTC. Translation gives CASKPLRTGGEETQYF.

The J gene is TRBJ2-7, the V gene TRBV5-4, with no clear D. The CDR3 loop spans 12 amino acids. The germline CDR1 and CDR2 sequences are SGHNT and YYREEE (reference sequence). Trimming took 4 bases from V and 1 from J, leaving 6 bases between them. CDR3 DNA sequence: TGTGCCAGCAGCGTGGAATCCTACGAGCAGTACTTC. Encoded protein: CASSVESYEQYF.

J is TRBJ1-5 and V is TRBV11-3; TRBD1 agrees at 7 bases. CDR1 and CDR2 from the germline V gene are SGHNT and YENEEA. V gave up 4 bases and J gave up 7 bases; unmatched junction bases: 7. CDR3 length: 14 amino acids. The DNA for the CDR3 is TGTGCCAGCAGCTCGGGACAGTGGGAGCAGCCCCAGCATTTT. Its protein product is CASSSGQWEQPQHF.